This paragraph reports one T cell receptor beta chain. Its specificity is not known. Only in-frame clones appear in the TCRdb table, and some are missing; sequencing was by immunoSEQ multiplex PCR. The table has tens of thousands of clones, roughly four fifths seen once. The germline V gene encodes CDR1 MGHDK and CDR2 SYGVNS. This CDR3 spans 15 amino acids. Trimming cost V 3 bases and J 3 bases, with 15 bases left between them. These data are taken from a study of OX40 agonist ivuxolimab in advanced cancers. Study details: At doses from 0.01 to 10 mg/kg, patients were given intravenous ivuxolimab every 2 weeks. Aged about 20 to 80 with a mean of 60 years, they were around 85% male. Enrollees could have had prior anti-PD-1, anti-PD-L1 or anti-CTLA-4 therapy, which about 40% had received. Study results and caveats: At doses 0.1 to 3.0 mg/kg, CD4+ and CD8+ clones expanded.

This TCR derives from an adult with an advanced solid tumor such as melanoma, head and neck, liver or kidney cancer. Specimen: CD4+ or CD8+ T cells sorted from blood, collected in a trial of the OX40 agonist ivuxolimab. The chain couples TRBV25-1 to TRBJ2-7; D is unresolved. The CDR3 loop is CASSDPPSGNYEQYF. The CDR3 nucleotides are TGTGCCAGCAGTGACCCCCCCTCCGGCAACTACGAGCAGTACTTC.